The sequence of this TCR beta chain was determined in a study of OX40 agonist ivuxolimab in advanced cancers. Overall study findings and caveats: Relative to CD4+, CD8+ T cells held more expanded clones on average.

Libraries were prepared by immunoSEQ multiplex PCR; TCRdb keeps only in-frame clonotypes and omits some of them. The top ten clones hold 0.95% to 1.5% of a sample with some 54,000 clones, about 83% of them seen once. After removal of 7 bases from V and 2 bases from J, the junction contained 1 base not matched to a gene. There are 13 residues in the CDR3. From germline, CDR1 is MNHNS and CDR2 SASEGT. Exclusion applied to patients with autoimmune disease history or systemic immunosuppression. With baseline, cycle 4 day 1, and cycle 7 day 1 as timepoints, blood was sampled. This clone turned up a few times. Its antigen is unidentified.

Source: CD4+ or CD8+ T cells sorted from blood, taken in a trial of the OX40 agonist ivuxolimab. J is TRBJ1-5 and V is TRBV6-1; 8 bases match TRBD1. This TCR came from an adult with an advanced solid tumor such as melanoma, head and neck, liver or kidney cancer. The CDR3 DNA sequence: TGTGCCAGCAAGGGACAGGGCAATCAGCCCCAGCATTTT. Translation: CASKGQGNQPQHF.